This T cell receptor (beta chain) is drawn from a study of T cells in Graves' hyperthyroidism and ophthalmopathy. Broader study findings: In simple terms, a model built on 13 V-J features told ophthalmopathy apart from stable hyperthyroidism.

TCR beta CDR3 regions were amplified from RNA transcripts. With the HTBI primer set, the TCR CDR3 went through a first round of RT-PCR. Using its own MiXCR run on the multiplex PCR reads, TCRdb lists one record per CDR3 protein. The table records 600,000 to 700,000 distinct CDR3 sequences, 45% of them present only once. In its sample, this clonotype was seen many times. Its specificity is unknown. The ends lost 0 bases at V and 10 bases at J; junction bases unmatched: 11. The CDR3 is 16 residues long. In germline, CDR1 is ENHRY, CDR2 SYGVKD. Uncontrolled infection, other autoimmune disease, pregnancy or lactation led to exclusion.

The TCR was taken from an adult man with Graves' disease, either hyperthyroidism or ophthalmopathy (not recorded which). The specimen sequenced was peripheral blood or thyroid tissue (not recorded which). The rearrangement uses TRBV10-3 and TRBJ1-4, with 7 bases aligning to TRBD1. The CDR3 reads CAISESETGWRGKLFF. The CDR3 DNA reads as TGTGCCATCAGTGAGTCGGAGACAGGGTGGCGGGGAAAACTGTTTTTT.